These 23 T cell receptor beta chains were sequenced from one sample in a study of blood T cell repertoires in COVID-19. Clones were sequenced by immunoSEQ multiplex PCR, and TCRdb holds only the in-frame ones, with some missing. The repertoire holds a few hundred thousand clones, with around 89% as singletons. Specimen: peripheral blood. Source of these receptors: a man aged 30 to 45 with acute or convalescent COVID-19.

The chain recombines TRBV18 with TRBJ1-2; D is perhaps TRBD1 (5 bases). V lost 0 bases, J lost 0 bases, and 14 bases lay in between. The CDR3 contains 17 residues. CDR1 is KGHSH and CDR2 is LQKENI in the germline V gene. In DNA form, the CDR3 reads TGTGCCAGCTCACCACCGAGTAGGGGAAGAACTAACTATGGCTACACCTTC. It specifies CASSPPSRGRTNYGYTF.

This sequence joins TRBV6-5 and TRBJ1-6, with a possible D match to TRBD1 (5 bases). Per germline, CDR1 MNHEY and CDR2 SVGAGI. The V gene lost 7 bases and the J gene lost 0 bases, with 10 bases spanning the gap. The CDR3 has 15 residues. CDR3 loop: CASTRQSSYNSPLHF. The CDR3 nucleotides are TGTGCCAGCACGCGACAGAGCTCCTATAATTCACCCCTCCACTTT.

The V and J genes are TRBV19 and TRBJ1-2, with 7 nucleotides matching TRBD1. Germline CDR1 LNHDA, CDR2 SQIVND (reference sequence). The CDR3 extends over 15 amino acids. The V gene end was trimmed by 5 bases and the J gene end by 5 bases; junction bases not matched to a gene: 11. CDR3 nucleotide sequence: TGTGCCAGTAGTGCACGACAGGGAATGTGGTATGGCTACACCTTC. Translation gives CASSARQGMWYGYTF.

The rearrangement links TRBV7-3 to TRBJ2-1; perhaps TRBD2 as D (5 bases). This CDR3 contains 15 residues. The ends were cut back, 2 bases at V and 9 bases at J, with 17 bases in the middle. Per the germline V gene, CDR1 is SGHTA and CDR2 is FQGTGA. The DNA for the CDR3 is TGTGCCAGCAGCTTAGGTCCCCCGGCGGGCTCTGAGCAGTTCTTC. As protein: CASSLGPPAGSEQFF.

The chain links TRBV19 to TRBJ1-2, with no clear D. Trimming took 5 bases from V and 8 from J, leaving 15 bases between them. The CDR3 is 13 amino acids. From germline, CDR1 is LNHDA and CDR2 SQIVND (reference sequence). The CDR3 region is CASSPSRRLGYTF. DNA for the CDR3: TGTGCCAGTAGTCCCTCTAGAAGGCTCGGCTACACCTTC. The complete variable domain, with remaining parts taken from reference TRBV19 and TRBJ1-2, reads DGGITQSPKYLFRKEGQNVTLSCEQNLNHDAMYWYRQDPGQGLRLIYYSQIVNDFQKGDIAEGYSVSREKKESFPLTVTSAQKNPTAFYLCASSPSRRLGYTFGSGTRLTVV.

The CDR3 coding sequence is TGTGCCAGCAGTTTACCGTCCGGCTCTGGAAACACCATATATTTT. Its translation: CASSLPSGSGNTIYF. This chain connects TRBV28 to TRBJ1-3; D gene unclear. Trimming stripped 2 bases from V and 0 bases from J, with 8 bases between. This CDR3 is 15 amino acids long. Germline V gene data show CDR1 as MDHEN and CDR2 as SYDVKM.

The gene calls are TRBV19 and TRBJ2-7; 7 positions match TRBD2. V gave up 6 bases and J gave up 0 bases; unmatched junction bases: 2. Germline CDR1 and CDR2: LNHDA and SQIVND (reference sequence). The CDR3 runs to 13 residues. CDR3 DNA sequence: TGTGCCAGTAGCCCGGGGGGCTCCTACGAGCAGTACTTC. Protein: CASSPGGSYEQYF.

This chain joins TRBV6-5 and TRBJ2-7; 10 nucleotides line up with TRBD2. V shed 5 bases, J shed 3 bases, and the junction held 4 bases outside the gene matches. Germline values: CDR1 MNHEY, CDR2 SVGAGI. The CDR3 sequence is 14 residues long. CDR3 loop: CASSTIAGGYEQYF. Written as DNA, the CDR3 is TGTGCCAGCAGTACAATAGCGGGAGGCTACGAGCAGTACTTC.

Concerning this clone: Other DNA sequences in the sample encode the same CDR3. This rearrangement joins TRBV28 to TRBJ2-7; 12 positions agree with TRBD2. V trimming: 6 bases; J trimming: 6 bases; junction bases outside the gene matches: 3. This CDR3 is 13 amino acids long. In germline, CDR1 is MDHEN, CDR2 SYDVKM. The CDR3: CASRPGLAGEQYF. CDR3 DNA sequence: TGTGCCAGCAGACCGGGACTAGCGGGCGAGCAGTACTTC.

This sequence joins TRBV28 and TRBJ1-2; a possible D gene is TRBD1 (5 bases). V gave up 7 bases and J gave up 7 bases, with 19 bases separating them. The germline CDR1 and CDR2 sequences are MDHEN and SYDVKM. The CDR3 is 14 residues long. CDR3 coding DNA: TGTGCCAGCACCCCCGACGGACACCGTATTGGCTACACCTTC. Amino acids: CASTPDGHRIGYTF.

The chain carries TRBV7-2 and TRBJ2-1; TRBD2 matches at 10 bases. Germline V gives CDR1 SGHTA, CDR2 FQGNSA. The CDR3 length is 18 residues. Unmatched junction bases numbered 18, after V lost 3 bases and J lost 10 bases. The CDR3 coding sequence is TGTGCCAGCAGCTTCTCCCTCGGGAGGAGCGGGAGGGCTGGGGAGCAGTTCTTC. Translating gives CASSFSLGRSGRAGEQFF.

This sequence joins TRBV6-5 and TRBJ1-1; 8 bases map to TRBD1. Trimming cost V 7 bases and J 0 bases; bases outside gene matches: 4. CDR3 length equals 14 residues. The germline gives CDR1 MNHEY, CDR2 SVGAGI. CDR3 region: CASKDRVMNTEAFF. Written as DNA, the CDR3 is TGTGCCAGCAAGGACAGGGTTATGAACACTGAAGCTTTCTTT.

This rearrangement joins TRBV9 to TRBJ1-3; D is uncertain. In germline, CDR1 is SGDLS, CDR2 YYNGEE. Trimming shortened V by 1 base and J by 2 bases, and 7 bases separated the two germline ends. This CDR3 is built from 14 residues. CDR3 DNA: TGTGCCAGCAGCGTAACTGATCCTGGAAACACCATATATTTT. Its translation is CASSVTDPGNTIYF.

The V gene is TRBV7-9, the J gene TRBJ1-2, with 8 bases aligning to TRBD1. V dropped 4 bases and J dropped 6; count of bases not matched to a gene: 4. Germline CDR1 SEHNR, CDR2 FQNEAQ (reference sequence). The CDR3 has 13 amino acids. The CDR3 DNA reads as TGTGCCAGCAGCTACGGACAGGGCCATGGCTACACCTTC. It translates to CASSYGQGHGYTF.

The CDR3 nucleotides read TGTGCCAGCAGATCGCAGGGGGCCCGCTACAATGAGCAGTTCTTC. It specifies CASRSQGARYNEQFF. This chain uses TRBV6-6 with TRBJ2-1; TRBD1 matches at 8 bases. J lost 3 bases, V lost 6 bases, and 7 bases had no gene match. The CDR3 runs 15 residues. In germline, CDR1 is MNHNY, CDR2 SVGAGI (reference sequence).

The chain recombines TRBV6-6 with TRBJ2-2, with 10 bases that match TRBD1. Germline V gene lookup returns CDR1 MNHNY and CDR2 SVGAGI (reference sequence). After removal of 0 bases from V and 3 bases from J, the junction contained 1 base not matched to a gene. The CDR3 extends over 16 amino acids. The CDR3 sequence: CASSYSDRGDTGELFF. In nucleotides, the CDR3 is TGTGCCAGCAGTTACTCGGACAGGGGGGACACCGGGGAGCTGTTTTTT.

The chain recombines TRBV4-1 with TRBJ2-3, with 8 bases matching TRBD2. Germline CDR1 reads MGHRA; CDR2 reads YSYEKL. The CDR3 covers 17 residues. J was trimmed by 5 bases and V by 4 bases; bases with no gene match: 14. In DNA, the CDR3 is TGCGCCAGCAGCCTCTTCGGAGCGGGGGCCCGCGGAGATACGCAGTATTTT. It specifies CASSLFGAGARGDTQYF.

The chain uses TRBV28 and TRBJ1-4, with a possible D match to TRBD1 (6 bases). With 9 bases removed from V and 6 bases from J, the gap between germline ends came to 14 bases. The germline V gene has CDR1 MDHEN and CDR2 SYDVKM. The CDR3 spans 13 residues. In DNA, the CDR3 is TGTGCCAGTACTCTAGGGGGGGATGAAAAACTGTTTTTT. Amino acid sequence: CASTLGGDEKLFF.

The chain is built from TRBV6-5 and TRBJ2-7; perhaps TRBD2 as D (6 bases). The CDR3 length is 14 residues. With 9 bases removed from V and 5 bases from J, the gap between germline ends came to 20 bases. Per germline, CDR1 MNHEY and CDR2 SVGAGI. The CDR3 is CASWTAGRANEQYF. The CDR3 DNA reads TGTGCCAGTTGGACCGCGGGGCGCGCGAACGAGCAGTACTTC.

The J gene is TRBJ2-3, the V gene TRBV4-2; tentative D call: TRBD1 (6 bases). The ends were cut back, 0 bases at V and 1 base at J, with 17 bases in the middle. Germline loops: CDR1 LGHNA, CDR2 YNFKEQ. The CDR3 covers 18 residues. The CDR3 sequence: CASSQEGSNRDGTDTQYF. DNA of the CDR3: TGTGCCAGCAGCCAAGAGGGGTCAAACAGGGATGGCACAGATACGCAGTATTTT.

The genes are TRBV6-5 and TRBJ1-6; weak D call: TRBD1 (5 bases). Germline V gene lookup returns CDR1 MNHEY and CDR2 SVGAGI. The CDR3 has 14 amino acids. V dropped 6 bases and J dropped 9 bases, with 15 bases sitting between them. CDR3 amino acids: CASSRRGMSSPLHF. The CDR3 DNA sequence: TGTGCCAGCAGCCGCCGGGGGATGTCTTCACCCCTCCACTTT.

This chain uses TRBV28 with TRBJ1-5; D is undetermined. Trimming took 6 bases from V and 7 from J, leaving 10 bases between them. Germline CDR1 is MDHEN and CDR2 is SYDVKM. The CDR3 is made up of 12 amino acids. DNA for the CDR3: TGTGCCAGCAGCCCACGGCGGCAGCCCCAGCATTTT. This translates into CASSPRRQPQHF.

The chain couples TRBV6-5 to TRBJ2-3; 10 bases fit TRBD1. Germline V CDR1 and CDR2: MNHEY, SVGAGI. CDR3 size: 14 residues. V gave up 6 bases and J gave up 3 bases; unmatched junction bases: 3. CDR3 bases: TGTGCCAGCAGGAGACAGGGGGCAACAGATACGCAGTATTTT. Translation gives CASRRQGATDTQYF.